This T cell receptor beta chain was obtained from a study of blood T cell repertoires in COVID-19. Study at large: There were acute and convalescent COVID-19 samples, and they came from the United States, Italy and Spain. Nucleic acid was either cDNA or gDNA, and it came from T cells, B-cell-depleted T cells, or PBMCs.

Authors' methods: Estimation of nucleated cell counts was performed using reference gene primer amplification. TCRdb's copy holds only in-frame clones and misses some; the assay was immunoSEQ multiplex PCR. From that table come the V and J calls and clone size; the DNA was used to work out D and trimming. The sample lists 200,000 or so clones; around 85% were seen once. This clone was recorded only once. CDR1 DFQATT and CDR2 SNEGSKA come from the germline V gene (reference sequence). Trimming stripped 3 bases from V and 7 bases from J, with 12 bases between. The CDR3 is made up of 13 amino acids. This receptor was taken from an older man with active or convalescent COVID-19. This chain connects TRBV20-1 to TRBJ1-4; D may be TRBD1 (6 bases). The sample was peripheral blood. For the CDR3, the DNA is TGCAGTGCTAGTAACAGGGAGAGTGAAAAACTGTTTTTT. Its protein product is CSASNRESEKLFF.